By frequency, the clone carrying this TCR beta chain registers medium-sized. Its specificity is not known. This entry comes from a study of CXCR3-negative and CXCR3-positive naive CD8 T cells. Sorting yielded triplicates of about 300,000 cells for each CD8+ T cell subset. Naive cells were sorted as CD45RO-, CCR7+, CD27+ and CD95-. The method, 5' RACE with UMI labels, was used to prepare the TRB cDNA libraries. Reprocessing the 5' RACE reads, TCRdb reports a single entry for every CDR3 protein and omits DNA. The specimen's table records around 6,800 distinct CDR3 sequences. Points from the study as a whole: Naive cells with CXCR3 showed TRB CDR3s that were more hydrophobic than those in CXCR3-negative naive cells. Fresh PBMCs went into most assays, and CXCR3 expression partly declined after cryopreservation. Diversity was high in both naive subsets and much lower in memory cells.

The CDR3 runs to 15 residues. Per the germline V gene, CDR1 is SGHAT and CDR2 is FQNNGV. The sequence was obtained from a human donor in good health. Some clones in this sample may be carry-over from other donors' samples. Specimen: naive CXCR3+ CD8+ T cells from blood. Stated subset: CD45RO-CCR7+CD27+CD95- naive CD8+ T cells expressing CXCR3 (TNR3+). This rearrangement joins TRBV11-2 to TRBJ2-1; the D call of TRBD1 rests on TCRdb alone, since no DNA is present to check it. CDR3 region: CASRLQGSSYNEQFF.